Sample share makes the clone carrying this T cell receptor beta chain medium-sized. Its antigen is not identified. This record belongs to a study of T cell responses to AZD1222 COVID-19 vaccine. This CDR3 is built from 16 residues. The V gene's germline CDR1 is LGHNA and CDR2 YNFKEQ. The V segment lost 4 bases and the J segment 6 bases; nucleotides outside the gene matches: 10. General study findings and limits: Close to half of spike-specific TCRs reportedly recognize unmutated variant regions. Spike as a whole was targeted by vaccine-associated CD4 TCRs, dominant at 160-218 and 743-854. In a largely white British group with more females than males, clonal diversity was possibly underestimated. Elevations in Spike-specific TCR breadth and depth followed administration of two AZD1222 doses.

The method was immunoSEQ multiplex PCR; TCRdb's version includes in-frame clones alone and lacks a portion of them. The profile shows around 130,000 clones, 88% of them singletons. The sequence derives from an adult in good health. The sequencing here drew on peripheral blood, taken on day 0 of MenACWY control vaccination. This chain connects TRBV4-2 to TRBJ2-2, with TRBD2 matching over 8 bases. CDR3 amino acids: CASSPSPAGEPGELFF. CDR3 DNA: TGTGCCAGCAGCCCCTCCCCAGCGGGAGAGCCCGGGGAGCTGTTTTTT.